This paragraph covers one TCR beta chain sequence. Its matching antigen is unknown. The data originate from a study of T cell responses to AZD1222 COVID-19 vaccine. Overall study results and limits: Spike-specific TCR breadth and depth both grew after two AZD1222 doses. Mostly white British, mostly female donors; authors suggested clonal diversity may be underestimated. A reported finding is that nearly half of spike-specific TCRs target unmutated variant regions. In all cases, repertoires were sampled only after the peak T cell response.

The ends were cut back, 6 bases at V and 4 bases at J, with 15 bases in the middle. CDR3 length: 14 amino acids. Germline CDR1 and CDR2: MNHEY and SVGAGI. Clones were read by immunoSEQ multiplex PCR, and TCRdb kept only the in-frame ones, dropping some. Of 200,000 or so clones in the sample, around 93% were seen once. The source was peripheral blood, collected on day 0 of AZD1222 vaccination. V usage is TRBV6-5 and J usage is TRBJ1-2; no clear D. The clonotype was recovered from an adult in good health. The CDR3 reads CASRGGSRSYGYTF. The CDR3 DNA is TGTGCCAGCAGGGGCGGGTCCCGAAGCTATGGCTACACCTTC.